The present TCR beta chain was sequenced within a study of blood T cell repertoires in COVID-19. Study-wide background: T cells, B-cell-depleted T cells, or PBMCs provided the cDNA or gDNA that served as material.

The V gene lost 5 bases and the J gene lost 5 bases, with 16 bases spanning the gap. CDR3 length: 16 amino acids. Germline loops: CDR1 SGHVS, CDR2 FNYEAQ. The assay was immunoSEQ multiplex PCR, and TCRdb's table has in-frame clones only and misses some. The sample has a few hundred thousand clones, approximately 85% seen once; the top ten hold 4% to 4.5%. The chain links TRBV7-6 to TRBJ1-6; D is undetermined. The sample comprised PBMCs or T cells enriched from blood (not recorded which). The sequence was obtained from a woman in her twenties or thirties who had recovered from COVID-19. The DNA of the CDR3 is TGTGCCAGCAGCCCCGGAGTAAGAGAAAATAATTCACCCCTCCACTTT. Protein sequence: CASSPGVRENNSPLHF.